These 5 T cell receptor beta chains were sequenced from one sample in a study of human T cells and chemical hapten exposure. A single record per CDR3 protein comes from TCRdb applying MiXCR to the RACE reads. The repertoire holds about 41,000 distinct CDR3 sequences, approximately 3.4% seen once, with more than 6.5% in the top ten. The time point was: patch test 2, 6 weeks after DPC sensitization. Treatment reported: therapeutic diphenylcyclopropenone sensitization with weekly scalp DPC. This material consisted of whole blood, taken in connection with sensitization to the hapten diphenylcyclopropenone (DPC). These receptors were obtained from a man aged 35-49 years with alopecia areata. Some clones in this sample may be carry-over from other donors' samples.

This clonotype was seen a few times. CDR3 sequence reads: CSARDLAGGPHEQYF. In DNA, the CDR3 is TGCAGTGCTAGAGATCTGGCGGGAGGGCCCCACGAGCAGTACTTC. The rearrangement uses TRBV20-1 and TRBJ2-7, with 9 bases that match TRBD2. V lost 0 bases and J lost 5; bases outside the gene matches: 8. This CDR3 has 15 residues. Germline values: CDR1 DFQATT, CDR2 SNEGSKA (reference sequence).

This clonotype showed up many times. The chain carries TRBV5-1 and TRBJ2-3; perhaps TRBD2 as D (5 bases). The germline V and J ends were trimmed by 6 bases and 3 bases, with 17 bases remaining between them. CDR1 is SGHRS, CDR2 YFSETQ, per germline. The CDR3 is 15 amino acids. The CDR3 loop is CASTPTLGPTDTQYF. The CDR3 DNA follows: TGCGCCAGCACGCCAACACTAGGGCCTACAGATACGCAGTATTTT.

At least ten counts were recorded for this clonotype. The CDR3, as DNA: TGTGCCAGCAGTCCGTCGTGGGACACGGGACTAGCTGGGGAGCAGTACTTC. It is translated as CASSPSWDTGLAGEQYF. This chain links TRBV7-7 with TRBJ2-7; 9 positions agree with TRBD2. The germline V gene has CDR1 SSHAT and CDR2 FNYEAQ (reference sequence). Trimming cost V 6 bases and J 7 bases; bases outside gene matches: 19. The CDR3 has 17 amino acids.

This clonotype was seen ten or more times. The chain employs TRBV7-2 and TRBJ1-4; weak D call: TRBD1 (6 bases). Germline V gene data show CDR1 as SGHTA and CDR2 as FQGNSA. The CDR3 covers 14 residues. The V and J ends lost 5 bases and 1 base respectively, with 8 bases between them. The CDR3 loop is CASSQGGTNEKLFF. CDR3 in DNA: TGTGCCAGCAGCCAAGGGGGAACTAATGAAAAACTGTTTTTT.

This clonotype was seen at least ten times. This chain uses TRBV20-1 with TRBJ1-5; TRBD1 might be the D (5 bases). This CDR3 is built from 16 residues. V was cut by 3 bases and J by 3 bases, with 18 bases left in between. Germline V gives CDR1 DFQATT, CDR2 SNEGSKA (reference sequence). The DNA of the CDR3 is TGCAGTGCTAGTGCTGGGGGACGGGGGATCAATCAGCCCCAGCATTTT. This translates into CSASAGGRGINQPQHF.